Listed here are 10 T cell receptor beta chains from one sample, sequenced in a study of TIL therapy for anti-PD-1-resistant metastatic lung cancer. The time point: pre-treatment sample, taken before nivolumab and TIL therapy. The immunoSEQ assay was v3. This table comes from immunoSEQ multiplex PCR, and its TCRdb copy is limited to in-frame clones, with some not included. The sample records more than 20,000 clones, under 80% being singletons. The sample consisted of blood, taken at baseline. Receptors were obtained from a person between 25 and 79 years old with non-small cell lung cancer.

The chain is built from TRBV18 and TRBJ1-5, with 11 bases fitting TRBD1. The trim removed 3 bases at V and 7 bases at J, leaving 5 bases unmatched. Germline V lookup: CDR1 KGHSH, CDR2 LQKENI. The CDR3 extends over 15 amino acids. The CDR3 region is CASSPTGQGGQPQHF. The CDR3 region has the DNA TGTGCCAGCTCACCGACGGGACAGGGGGGACAGCCCCAGCATTTT.

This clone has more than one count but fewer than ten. The CDR3 spells CASSYSNEQYF. CDR3 in DNA: TGTGCCAGCAGTTACTCAAACGAGCAGTACTTC. This rearrangement joins TRBV6-5 to TRBJ2-7; no clear D. V lost 0 bases to trimming and J lost 5 bases, with 2 bases between them. There are 11 residues in the CDR3. Germline V lookup: CDR1 MNHEY, CDR2 SVGAGI.

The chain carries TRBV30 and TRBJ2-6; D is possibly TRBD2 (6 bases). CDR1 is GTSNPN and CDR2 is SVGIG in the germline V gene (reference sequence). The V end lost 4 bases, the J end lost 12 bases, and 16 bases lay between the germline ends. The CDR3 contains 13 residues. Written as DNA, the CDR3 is TGTGCCTGGATGGTCCGGGGAGGTAGCGTCCTGACTTTC. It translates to CAWMVRGGSVLTF. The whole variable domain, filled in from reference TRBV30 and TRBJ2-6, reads SQTIHQWPATLVQPVGSPLSLECTVEGTSNPNLYWYRQAAGRGLQLLFYSVGIGQISSEVPQNLSASRPQDRQFILSSKKLLLSDSGFYLCAWMVRGGSVLTFGAGSRLTVL.

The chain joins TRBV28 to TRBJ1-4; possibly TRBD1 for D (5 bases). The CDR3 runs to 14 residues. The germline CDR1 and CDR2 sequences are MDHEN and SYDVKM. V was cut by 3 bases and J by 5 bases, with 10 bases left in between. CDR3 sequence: CASSFGGGNEKLFF. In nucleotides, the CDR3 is TGTGCCAGCAGTTTTGGGGGAGGAAATGAAAAACTGTTTTTT.

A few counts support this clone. The CDR3 nucleotides are TGTGCCAGCAGCTTACGGGGCAATCAGCCCCAGCATTTT. This codes for CASSLRGNQPQHF. The chain couples TRBV5-5 to TRBJ1-5; D remains ambiguous. CDR1 and CDR2 (germline): SGHKS, YYEKEE (reference sequence). The CDR3 has 13 amino acids. With 2 bases removed from V and 2 bases from J, the gap between germline ends came to 5 bases.

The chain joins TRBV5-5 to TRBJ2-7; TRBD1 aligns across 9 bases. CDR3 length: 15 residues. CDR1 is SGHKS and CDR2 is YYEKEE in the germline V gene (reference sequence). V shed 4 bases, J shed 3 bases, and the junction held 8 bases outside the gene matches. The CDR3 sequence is CASSPDRGNFYEQYF. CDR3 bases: TGTGCCAGCAGCCCTGACAGGGGGAACTTCTACGAGCAGTACTTC.

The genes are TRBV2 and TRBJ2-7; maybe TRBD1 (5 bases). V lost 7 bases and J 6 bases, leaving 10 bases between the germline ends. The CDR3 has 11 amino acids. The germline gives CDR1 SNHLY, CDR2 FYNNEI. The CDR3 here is CASKAGREQYF. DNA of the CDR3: TGTGCCAGCAAAGCAGGGCGCGAGCAGTACTTC.

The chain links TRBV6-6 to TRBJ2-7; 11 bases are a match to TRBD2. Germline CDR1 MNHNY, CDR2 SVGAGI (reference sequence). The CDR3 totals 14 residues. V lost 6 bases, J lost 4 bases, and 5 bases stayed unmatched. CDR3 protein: CASSEGLAEYEQYF. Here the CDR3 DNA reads TGTGCCAGCAGCGAGGGACTAGCGGAATACGAGCAGTACTTC.

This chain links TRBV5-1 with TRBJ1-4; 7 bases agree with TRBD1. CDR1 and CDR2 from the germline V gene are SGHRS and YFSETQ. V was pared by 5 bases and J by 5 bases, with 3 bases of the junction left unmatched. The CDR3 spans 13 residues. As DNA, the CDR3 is TGCGCCAGCAGGACAGGGCAAAATGAAAAACTGTTTTTT. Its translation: CASRTGQNEKLFF.

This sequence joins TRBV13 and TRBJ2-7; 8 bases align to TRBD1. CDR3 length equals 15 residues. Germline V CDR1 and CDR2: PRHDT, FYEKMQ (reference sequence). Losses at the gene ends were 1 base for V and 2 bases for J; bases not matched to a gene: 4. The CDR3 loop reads CASSLADRGPYEQYF. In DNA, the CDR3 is TGTGCCAGCAGCTTAGCCGACAGGGGACCCTACGAGCAGTACTTC.